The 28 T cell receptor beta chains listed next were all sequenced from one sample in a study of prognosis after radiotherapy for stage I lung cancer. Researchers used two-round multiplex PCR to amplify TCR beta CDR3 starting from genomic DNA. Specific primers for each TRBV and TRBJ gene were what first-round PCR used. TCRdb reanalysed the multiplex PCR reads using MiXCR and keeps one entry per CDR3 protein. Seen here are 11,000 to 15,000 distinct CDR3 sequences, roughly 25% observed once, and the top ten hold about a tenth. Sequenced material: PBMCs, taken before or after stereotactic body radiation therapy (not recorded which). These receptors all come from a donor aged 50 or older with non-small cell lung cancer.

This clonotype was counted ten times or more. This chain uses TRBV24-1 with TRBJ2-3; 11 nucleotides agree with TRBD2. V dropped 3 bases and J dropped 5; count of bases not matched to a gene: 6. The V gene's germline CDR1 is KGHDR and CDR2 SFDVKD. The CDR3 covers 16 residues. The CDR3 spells CATSDPLAGARDTQYF. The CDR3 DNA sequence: TGTGCCACCAGTGATCCACTAGCGGGAGCAAGAGATACGCAGTATTTT.

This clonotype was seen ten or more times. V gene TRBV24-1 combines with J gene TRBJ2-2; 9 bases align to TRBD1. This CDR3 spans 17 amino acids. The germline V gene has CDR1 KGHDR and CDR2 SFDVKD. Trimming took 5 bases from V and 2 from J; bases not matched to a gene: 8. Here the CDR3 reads CATSGGQGRANTGELFF. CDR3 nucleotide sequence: TGTGCCACCAGTGGGGGACAGGGCCGAGCTAACACCGGGGAGCTGTTTTTT.

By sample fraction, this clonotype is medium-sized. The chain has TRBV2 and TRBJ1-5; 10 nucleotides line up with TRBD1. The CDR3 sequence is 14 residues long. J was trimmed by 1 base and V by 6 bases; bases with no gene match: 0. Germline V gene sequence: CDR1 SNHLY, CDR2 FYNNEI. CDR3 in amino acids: CASRDRGSNQPQHF. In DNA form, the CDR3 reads TGTGCCAGCAGGGACAGGGGGAGCAATCAGCCCCAGCATTTT.

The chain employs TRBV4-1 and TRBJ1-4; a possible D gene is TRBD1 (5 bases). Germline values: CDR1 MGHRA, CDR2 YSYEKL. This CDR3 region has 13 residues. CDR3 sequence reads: CSNRTAVNEKLFF. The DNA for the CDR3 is TGCTCCAACAGGACGGCGGTTAATGAAAAACTGTTTTTT.

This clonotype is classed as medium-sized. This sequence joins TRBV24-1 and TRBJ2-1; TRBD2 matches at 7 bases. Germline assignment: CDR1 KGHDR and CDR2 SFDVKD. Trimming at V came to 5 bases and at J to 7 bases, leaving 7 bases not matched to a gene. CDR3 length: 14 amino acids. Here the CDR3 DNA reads TGTGCCACCAGTGGTTGGGGAGCGGGGAATGAGCAGTTCTTC. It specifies CATSGWGAGNEQFF.

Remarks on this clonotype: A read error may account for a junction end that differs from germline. This CDR3 reads CSARDKSREQCF. CDR3 coding DNA: TGCAGTGCTAGAGACAAATCACGAGAGCAGTGCTTC. V gene TRBV20-1 combines with J gene TRBJ2-7; the D is unclear. The CDR3 runs to 12 residues. The germline gives CDR1 DFQATT, CDR2 SNEGSKA (reference sequence).

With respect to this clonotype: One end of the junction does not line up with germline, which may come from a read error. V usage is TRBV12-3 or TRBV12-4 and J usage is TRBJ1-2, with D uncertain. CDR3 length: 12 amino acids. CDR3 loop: CTSSFFEGGYTF. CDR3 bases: TGTACCAGCAGCTTCTTTGAGGGCGGCTACACCTTC.

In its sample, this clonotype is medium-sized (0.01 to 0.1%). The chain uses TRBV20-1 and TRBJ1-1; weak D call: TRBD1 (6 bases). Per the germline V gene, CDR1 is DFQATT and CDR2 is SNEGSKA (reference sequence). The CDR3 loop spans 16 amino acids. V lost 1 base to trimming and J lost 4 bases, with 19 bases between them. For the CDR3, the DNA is TGCAGTGCTAGAGGACAGGAGGGTCGTTCGAGCACTGAAGCTTTCTTT. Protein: CSARGQEGRSSTEAFF.

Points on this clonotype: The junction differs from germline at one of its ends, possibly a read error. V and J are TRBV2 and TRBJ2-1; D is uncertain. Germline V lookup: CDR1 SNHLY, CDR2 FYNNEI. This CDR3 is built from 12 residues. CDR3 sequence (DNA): TGTGCCAGCGGAAGATGGAACAATAAGCAGTTCTTC. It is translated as CASGRWNNKQFF. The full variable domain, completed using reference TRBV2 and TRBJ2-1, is EPEVTQTPSHQVTQMGQEVILRCVPISNHLYFYWYRQILGQKVEFLVSFYNNEISEKSEIFDDQFSVERPDGSNFTLKIRSTKLEDSAMYFCASGRWNNKQFFGPGTRLTVL.

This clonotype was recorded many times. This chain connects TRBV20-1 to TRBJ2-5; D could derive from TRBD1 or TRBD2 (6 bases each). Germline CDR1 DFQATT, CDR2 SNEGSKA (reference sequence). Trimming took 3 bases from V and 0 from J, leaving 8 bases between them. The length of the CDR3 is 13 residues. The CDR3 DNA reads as TGCAGTGCTAGTAGGGGGGACCAAGAGACCCAGTACTTC. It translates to CSASRGDQETQYF.

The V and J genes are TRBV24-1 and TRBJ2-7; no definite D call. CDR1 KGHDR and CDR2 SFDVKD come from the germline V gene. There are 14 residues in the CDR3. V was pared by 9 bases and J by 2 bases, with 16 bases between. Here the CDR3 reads CATAQPLVPYEQYF. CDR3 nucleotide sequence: TGTGCCACCGCCCAGCCGTTGGTCCCCTACGAGCAGTACTTC.

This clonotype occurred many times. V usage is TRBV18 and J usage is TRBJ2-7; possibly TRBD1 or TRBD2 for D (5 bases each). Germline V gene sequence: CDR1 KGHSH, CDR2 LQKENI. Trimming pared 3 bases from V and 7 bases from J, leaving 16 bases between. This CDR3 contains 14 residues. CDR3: CASSPPGTLREQYF. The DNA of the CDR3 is TGTGCCAGCTCACCTCCAGGGACCCTTCGGGAGCAGTACTTC.

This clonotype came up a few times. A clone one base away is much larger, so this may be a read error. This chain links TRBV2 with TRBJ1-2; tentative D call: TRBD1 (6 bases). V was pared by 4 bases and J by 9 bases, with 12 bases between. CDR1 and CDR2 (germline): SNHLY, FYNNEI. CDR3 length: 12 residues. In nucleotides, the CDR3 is TGTGCCAGCAGTGCAGGGGCGGGGTGCTACACCTTC. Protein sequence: CASSAGAGCYTF.

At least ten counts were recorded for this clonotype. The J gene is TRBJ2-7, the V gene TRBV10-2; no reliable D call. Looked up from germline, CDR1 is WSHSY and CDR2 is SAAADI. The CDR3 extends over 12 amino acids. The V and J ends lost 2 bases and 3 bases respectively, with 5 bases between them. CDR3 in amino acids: CASSEIGYEQYF. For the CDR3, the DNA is TGCGCCAGCAGTGAGATCGGCTACGAGCAGTACTTC.

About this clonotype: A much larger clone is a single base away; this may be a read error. CDR3 in DNA: TGTGCCAGCAGTTACGTCGGGACACGGAACGTGCAGTACTTC. Translation: CASSYVGTRNVQYF. The genes are TRBV6-2 or TRBV6-3 and TRBJ2-7; D might be TRBD1 (6 bases). CDR1 MNHEY and CDR2 SVGEGT come from the germline V gene. V lost 2 bases and J lost 9, with 17 bases in between. CDR3 length equals 14 residues.

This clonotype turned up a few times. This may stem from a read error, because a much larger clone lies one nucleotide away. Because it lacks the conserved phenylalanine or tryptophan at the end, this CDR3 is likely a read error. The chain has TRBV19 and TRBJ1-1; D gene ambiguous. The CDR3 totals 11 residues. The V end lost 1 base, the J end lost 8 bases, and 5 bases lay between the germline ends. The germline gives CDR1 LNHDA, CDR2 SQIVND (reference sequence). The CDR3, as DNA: TGTGCCAGTAGTATAGGGCACGAAGCTTTCCTT. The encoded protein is CASSIGHEAFL.

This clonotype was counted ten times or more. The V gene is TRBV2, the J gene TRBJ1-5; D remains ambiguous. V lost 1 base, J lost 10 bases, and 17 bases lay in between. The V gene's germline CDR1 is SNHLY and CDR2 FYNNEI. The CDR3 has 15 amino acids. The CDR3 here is CASSEGVGYGTPQHF. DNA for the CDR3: TGTGCCAGCAGTGAAGGGGTGGGTTACGGAACCCCCCAGCATTTT.

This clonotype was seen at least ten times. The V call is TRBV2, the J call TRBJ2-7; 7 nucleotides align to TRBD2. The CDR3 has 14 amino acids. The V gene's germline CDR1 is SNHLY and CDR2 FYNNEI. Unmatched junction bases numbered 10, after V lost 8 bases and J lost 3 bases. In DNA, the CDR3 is TGTGCCAGCGAGGAGGCGGGAGTTTTCTACGAGCAGTACTTC. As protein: CASEEAGVFYEQYF.

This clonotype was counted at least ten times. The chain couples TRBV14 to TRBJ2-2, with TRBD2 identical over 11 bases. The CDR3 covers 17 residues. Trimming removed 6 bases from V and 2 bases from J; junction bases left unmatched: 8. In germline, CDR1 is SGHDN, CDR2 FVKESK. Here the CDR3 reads CASSDYGLAGNTGELFF. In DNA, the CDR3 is TGTGCCAGCAGTGATTATGGACTAGCGGGCAACACCGGGGAGCTGTTTTTT.

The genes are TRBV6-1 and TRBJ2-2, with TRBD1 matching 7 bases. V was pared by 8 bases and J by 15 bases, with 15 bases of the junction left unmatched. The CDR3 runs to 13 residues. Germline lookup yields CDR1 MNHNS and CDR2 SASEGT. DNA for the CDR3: TGTGCCAGCCGAACCGATTTGACAGGGATGATGTTTTTT. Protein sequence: CASRTDLTGMMFF.

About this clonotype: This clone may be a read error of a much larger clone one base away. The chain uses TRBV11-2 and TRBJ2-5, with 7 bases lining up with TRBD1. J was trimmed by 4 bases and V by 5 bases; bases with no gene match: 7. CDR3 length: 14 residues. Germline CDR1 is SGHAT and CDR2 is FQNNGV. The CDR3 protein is CASSAETGLETQYF. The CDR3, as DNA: TGTGCCAGCAGCGCCGAGACAGGGTTAGAGACCCAGTACTTC.

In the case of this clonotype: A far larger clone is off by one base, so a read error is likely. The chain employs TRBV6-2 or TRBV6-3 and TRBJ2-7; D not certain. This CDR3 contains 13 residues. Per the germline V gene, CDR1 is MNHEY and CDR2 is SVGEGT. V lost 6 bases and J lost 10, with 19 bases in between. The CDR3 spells CASSPTRSVLQYF. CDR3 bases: TGTGCCAGCAGCCCCACCCGGTCTGTGTTACAGTACTTC.

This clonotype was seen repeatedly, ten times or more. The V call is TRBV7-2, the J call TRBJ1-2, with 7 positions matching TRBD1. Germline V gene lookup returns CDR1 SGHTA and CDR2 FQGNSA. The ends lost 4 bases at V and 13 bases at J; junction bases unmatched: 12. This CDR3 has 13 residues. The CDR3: CASSSGRDSRPTF. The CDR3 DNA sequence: TGTGCCAGCAGCTCCGGCCGGGACAGTCGTCCCACCTTC.

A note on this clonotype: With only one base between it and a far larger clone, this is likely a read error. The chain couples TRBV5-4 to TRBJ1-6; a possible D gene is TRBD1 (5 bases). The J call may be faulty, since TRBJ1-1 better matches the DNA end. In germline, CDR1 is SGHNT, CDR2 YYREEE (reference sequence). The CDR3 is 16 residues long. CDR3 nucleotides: TGTGCCAGCAGCTTGGGGTGGGGGGATGTGAACGCTGAAGCTTTCTTT. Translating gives CASSLGWGDVNAEAFF.

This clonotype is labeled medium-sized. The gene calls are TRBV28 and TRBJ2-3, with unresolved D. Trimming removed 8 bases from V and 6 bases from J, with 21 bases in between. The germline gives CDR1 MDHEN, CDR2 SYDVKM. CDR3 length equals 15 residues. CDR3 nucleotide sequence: TGTGCCAGCGAAAATGCATGGGGTCGGAAGGATACGCAGTATTTT. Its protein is CASENAWGRKDTQYF.

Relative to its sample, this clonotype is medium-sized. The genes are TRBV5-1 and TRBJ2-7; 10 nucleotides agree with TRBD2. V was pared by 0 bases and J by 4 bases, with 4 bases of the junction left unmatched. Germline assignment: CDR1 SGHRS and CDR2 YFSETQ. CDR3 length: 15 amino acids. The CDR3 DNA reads TGCGCCAGCAGCTTGGCCCTAGCGGGAGCTTACGAGCAGTACTTC. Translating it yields CASSLALAGAYEQYF.

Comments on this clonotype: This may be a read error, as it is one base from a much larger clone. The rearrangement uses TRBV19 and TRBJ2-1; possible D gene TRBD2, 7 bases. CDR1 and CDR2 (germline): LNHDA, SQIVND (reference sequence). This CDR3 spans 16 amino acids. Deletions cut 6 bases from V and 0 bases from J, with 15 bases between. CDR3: CASSGAGAASYNEQFF. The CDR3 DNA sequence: TGTGCCAGTAGCGGGGCGGGGGCGGCCTCCTACAATGAGCAGTTCTTC.

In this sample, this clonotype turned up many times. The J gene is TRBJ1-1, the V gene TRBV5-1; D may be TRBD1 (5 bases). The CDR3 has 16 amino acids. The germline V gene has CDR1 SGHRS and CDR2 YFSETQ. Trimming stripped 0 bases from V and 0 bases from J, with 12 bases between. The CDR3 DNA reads TGCGCCAGCAGCTTGGGGGGGTCCTGGGTGAACACTGAAGCTTTCTTT. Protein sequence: CASSLGGSWVNTEAFF.